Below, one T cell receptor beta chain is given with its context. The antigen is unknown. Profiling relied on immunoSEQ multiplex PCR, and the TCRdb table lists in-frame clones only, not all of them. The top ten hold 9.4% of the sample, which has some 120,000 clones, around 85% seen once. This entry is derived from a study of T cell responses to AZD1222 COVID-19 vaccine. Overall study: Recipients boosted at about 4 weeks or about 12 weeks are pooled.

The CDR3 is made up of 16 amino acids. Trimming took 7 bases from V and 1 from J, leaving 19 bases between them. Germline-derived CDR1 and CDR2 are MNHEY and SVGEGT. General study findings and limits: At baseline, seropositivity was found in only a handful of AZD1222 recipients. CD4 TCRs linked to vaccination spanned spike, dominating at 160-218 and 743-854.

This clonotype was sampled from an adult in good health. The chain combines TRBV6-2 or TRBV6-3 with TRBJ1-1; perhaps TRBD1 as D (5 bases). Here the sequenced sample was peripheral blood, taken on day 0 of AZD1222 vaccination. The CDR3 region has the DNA TGTGCCAGCACCCCAGGGTGGGGTTGGCGGAACACTGAAGCTTTCTTT. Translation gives CASTPGWGWRNTEAFF.